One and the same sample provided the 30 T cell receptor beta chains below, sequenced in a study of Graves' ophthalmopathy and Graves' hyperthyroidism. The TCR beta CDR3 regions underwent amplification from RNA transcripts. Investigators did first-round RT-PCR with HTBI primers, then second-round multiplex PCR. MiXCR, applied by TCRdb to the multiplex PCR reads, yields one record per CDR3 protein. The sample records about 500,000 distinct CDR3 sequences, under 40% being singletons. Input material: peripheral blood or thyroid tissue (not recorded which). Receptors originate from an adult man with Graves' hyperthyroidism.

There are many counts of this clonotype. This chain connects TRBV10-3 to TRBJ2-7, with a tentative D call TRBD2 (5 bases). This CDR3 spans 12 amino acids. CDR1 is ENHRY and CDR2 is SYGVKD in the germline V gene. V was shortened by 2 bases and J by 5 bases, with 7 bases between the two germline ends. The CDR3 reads CAISEAGNEQYF. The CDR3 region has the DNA TGTGCCATCAGTGAGGCCGGGAACGAGCAGTACTTC.

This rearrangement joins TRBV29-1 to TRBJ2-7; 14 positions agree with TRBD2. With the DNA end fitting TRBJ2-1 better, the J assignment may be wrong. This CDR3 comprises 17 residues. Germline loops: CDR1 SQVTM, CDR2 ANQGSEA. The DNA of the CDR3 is TGCAGCTCACCGACTAGCGGGAGGGCCATTGATATCCATGAGCAGTTCTTC. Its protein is CSSPTSGRAIDIHEQFF.

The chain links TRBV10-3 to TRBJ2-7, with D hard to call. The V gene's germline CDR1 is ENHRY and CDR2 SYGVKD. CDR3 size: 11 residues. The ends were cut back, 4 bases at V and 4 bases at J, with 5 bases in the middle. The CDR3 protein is CAISGGYEQYF. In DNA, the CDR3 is TGTGCCATCAGTGGCGGATACGAGCAGTACTTC.

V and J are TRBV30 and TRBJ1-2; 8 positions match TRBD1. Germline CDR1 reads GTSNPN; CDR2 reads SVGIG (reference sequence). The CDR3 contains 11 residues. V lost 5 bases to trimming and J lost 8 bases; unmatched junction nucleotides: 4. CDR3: CAWDRGEGYTF. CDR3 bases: TGTGCCTGGGACAGGGGAGAGGGCTACACCTTC.

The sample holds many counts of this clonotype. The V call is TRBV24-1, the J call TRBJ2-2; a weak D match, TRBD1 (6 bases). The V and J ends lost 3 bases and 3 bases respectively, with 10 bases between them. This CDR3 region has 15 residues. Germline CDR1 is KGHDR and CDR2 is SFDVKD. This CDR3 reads CATSDADRDTGELFF. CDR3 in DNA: TGTGCCACCAGTGATGCGGACAGAGACACCGGGGAGCTGTTTTTT.

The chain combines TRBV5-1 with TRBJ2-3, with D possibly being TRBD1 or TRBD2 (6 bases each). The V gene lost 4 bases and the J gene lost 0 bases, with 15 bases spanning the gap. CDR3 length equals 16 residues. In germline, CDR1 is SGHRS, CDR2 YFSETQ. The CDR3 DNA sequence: TGCGCCAGCAGCGAGACAGGAGGGATTAGCACAGATACGCAGTATTTT. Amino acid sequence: CASSETGGISTDTQYF.

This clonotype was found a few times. The CDR3 nucleotides read TGTGCCAGCAGCTTAAGTCCACAGGGGTTATCAAATCAGCCCCAGCATTTT. It encodes CASSLSPQGLSNQPQHF. The rearrangement joins TRBV7-2 to TRBJ1-5; 7 bases map to TRBD1. CDR3 length equals 17 residues. The V segment lost 2 bases and the J segment 4 bases; nucleotides outside the gene matches: 11. Germline CDR1 reads SGHTA; CDR2 reads FQGNSA.

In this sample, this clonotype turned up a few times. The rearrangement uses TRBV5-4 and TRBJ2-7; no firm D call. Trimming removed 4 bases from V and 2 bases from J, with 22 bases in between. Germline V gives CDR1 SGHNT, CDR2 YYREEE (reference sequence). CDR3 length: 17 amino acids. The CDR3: CASSPLTSDHIPYEQYF. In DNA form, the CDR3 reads TGTGCCAGCAGCCCGTTGACAAGCGACCATATCCCCTACGAGCAGTACTTC.

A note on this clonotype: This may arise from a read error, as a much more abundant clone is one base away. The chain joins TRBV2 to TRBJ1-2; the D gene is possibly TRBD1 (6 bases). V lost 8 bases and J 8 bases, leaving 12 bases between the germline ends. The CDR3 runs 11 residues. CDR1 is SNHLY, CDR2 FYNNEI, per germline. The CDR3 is CASGGAVGYTF. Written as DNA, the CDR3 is TGTGCCAGCGGGGGGGCAGTCGGCTACACCTTC. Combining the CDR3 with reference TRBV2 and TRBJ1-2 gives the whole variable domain EPEVTQTPSHQVTQMGQEVILRCVPISNHLYFYWYRQILGQKVEFLVSFYNNEISEKSEIFDDQFSVERPDGSNFTLKIRSTKLEDSAMYFCASGGAVGYTFGSGTRLTVV.

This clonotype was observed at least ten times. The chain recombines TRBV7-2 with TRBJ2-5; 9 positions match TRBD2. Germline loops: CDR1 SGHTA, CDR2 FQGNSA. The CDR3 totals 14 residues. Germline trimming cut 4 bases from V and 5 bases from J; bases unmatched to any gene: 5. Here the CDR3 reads CASSYRLAVETQYF. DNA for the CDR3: TGTGCCAGCAGCTACCGACTAGCGGTGGAGACCCAGTACTTC.

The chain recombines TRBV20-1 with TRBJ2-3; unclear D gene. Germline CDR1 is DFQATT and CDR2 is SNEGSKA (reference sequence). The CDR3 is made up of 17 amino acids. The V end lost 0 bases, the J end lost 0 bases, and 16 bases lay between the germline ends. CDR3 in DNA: TGCAGTGCTAGAGATGCCTCCGGGTCACAGAGCACAGATACGCAGTATTTT. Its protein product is CSARDASGSQSTDTQYF.

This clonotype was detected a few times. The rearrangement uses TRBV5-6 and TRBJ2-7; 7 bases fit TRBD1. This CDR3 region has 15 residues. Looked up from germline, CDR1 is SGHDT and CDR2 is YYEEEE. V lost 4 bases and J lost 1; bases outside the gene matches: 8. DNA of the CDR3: TGTGCCAGCAGCCGGACAGGCCTTATGTCCTACGAGCAGTACTTC. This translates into CASSRTGLMSYEQYF. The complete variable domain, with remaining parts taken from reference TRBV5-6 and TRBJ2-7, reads DAGVTQSPTHLIKTRGQQVTLRCSPKSGHDTVSWYQQALGQGPQFIFQYYEEEERQRGNFPDRFSGHQFPNYSSELNVNALLLGDSALYLCASSRTGLMSYEQYFGPGTRLTVT.

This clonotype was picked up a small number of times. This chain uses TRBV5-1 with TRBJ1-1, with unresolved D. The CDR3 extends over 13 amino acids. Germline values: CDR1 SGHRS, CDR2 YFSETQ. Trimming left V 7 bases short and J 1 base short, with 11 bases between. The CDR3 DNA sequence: TGCGCCAGCCGTATGCACAAGAACACTGAAGCTTTCTTT. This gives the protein CASRMHKNTEAFF. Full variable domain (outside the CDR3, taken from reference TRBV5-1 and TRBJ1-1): KAGVTQTPRYLIKTRGQQVTLSCSPISGHRSVSWYQQTPGQGLQFLFEYFSETQRNKGNFPGRFSGRQFSNSRSEMNVSTLELGDSALYLCASRMHKNTEAFFGQGTRLTVV.

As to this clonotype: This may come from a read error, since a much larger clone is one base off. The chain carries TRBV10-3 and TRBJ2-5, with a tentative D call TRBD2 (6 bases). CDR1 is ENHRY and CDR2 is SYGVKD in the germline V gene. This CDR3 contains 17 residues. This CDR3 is CASSYSTAGGEQETQYF. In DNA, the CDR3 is TGTGCCAGCAGTTACTCGACGGCTGGCGGGGAGCAAGAGACCCAGTACTTC.

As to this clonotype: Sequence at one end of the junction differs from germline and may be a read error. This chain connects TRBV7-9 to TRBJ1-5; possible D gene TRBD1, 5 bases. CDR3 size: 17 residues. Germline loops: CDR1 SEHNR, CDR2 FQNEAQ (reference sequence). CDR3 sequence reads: CASSPRGESGGYQPQHF. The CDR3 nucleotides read TGCGCCAGCAGCCCCCGAGGGGAATCTGGGGGGTATCAGCCCCAGCATTTT. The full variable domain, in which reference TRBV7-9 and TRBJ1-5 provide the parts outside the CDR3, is DTGVSQNPRHKITKRGQNVTFRCDPISEHNRLYWYRQTLGQGPEFLTYFQNEAQLEKSRLLSDRFSAERPKGSFSTLEIQRTEQGDSAMYLCASSPRGESGGYQPQHFGDGTRLSIL.

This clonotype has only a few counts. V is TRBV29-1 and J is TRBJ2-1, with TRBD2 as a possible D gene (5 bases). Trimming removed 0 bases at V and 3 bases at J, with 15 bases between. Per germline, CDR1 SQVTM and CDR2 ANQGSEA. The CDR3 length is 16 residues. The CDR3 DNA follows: TGCAGCGTTGAAGATCCTAAGCGGCTTAGCTACAATGAGCAGTTCTTC. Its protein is CSVEDPKRLSYNEQFF.

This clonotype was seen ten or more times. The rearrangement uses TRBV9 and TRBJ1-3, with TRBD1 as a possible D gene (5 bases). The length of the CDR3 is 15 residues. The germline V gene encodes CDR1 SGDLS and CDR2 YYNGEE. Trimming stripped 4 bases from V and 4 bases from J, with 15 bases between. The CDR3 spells CASSPPGTEGNTIYF. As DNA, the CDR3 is TGTGCCAGCAGCCCGCCCGGGACCGAGGGAAACACCATATATTTT.

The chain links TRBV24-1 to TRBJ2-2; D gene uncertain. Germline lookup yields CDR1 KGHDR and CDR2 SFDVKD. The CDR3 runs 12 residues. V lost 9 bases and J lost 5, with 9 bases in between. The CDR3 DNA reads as TGTGCCACCCTTGATGGGACCGGGGAGCTGTTTTTT. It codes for CATLDGTGELFF.

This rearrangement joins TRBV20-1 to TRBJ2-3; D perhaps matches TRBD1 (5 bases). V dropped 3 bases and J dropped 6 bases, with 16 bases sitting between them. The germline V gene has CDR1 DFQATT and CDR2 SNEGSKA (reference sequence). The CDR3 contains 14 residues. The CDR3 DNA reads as TGCAGTGCTAGTCCGGCAGGGTTTGAGGATACGCAGTATTTT. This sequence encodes CSASPAGFEDTQYF.

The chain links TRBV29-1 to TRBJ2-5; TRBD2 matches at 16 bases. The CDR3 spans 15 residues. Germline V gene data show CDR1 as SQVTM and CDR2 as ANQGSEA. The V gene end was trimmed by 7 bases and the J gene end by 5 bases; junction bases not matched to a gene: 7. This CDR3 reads CSAGTSGRERETQYF. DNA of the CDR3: TGCAGCGCGGGGACTAGCGGGAGGGAACGGGAGACCCAGTACTTC.

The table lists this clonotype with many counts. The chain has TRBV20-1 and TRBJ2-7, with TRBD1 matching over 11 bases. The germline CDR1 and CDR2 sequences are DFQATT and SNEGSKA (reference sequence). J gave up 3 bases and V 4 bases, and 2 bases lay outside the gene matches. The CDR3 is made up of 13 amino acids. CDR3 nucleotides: TGCAGTGCTAAGGACAGGGGGCTCTACGAGCAGTACTTC. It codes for CSAKDRGLYEQYF.

The CDR3 here is CASKLSGSSDEQYF. DNA of the CDR3: TGTGCCAGCAAACTTAGCGGGAGTTCAGACGAGCAGTACTTC. The J gene is TRBJ2-7, the V gene TRBV28; 9 positions match TRBD2. The germline V gene encodes CDR1 MDHEN and CDR2 SYDVKM. This CDR3 has 14 amino acids. The V gene end was trimmed by 7 bases and the J gene end by 5 bases; junction bases not matched to a gene: 9.

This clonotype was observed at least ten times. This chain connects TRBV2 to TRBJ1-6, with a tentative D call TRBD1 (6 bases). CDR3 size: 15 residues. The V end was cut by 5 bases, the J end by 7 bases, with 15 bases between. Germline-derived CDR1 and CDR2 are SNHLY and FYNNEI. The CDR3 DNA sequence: TGTGCCAGCAGTCAATTCGACAGGAGAAATTCACCCCTCCACTTT. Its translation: CASSQFDRRNSPLHF.

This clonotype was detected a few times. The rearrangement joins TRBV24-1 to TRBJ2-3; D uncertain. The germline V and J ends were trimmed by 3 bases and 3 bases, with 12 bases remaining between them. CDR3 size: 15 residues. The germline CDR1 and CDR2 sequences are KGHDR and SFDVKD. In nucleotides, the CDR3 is TGTGCCACCAGTGATCAAGCTGACGCGACAGATACGCAGTATTTT. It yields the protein CATSDQADATDTQYF.

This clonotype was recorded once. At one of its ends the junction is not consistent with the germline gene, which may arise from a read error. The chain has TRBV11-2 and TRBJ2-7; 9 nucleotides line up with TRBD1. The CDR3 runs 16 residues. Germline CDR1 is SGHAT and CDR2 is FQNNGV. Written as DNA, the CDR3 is TGTGCCAGCAGCGGGGACAGGGCTCAGTCTTTCTACGAGCAGTGCTTC. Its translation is CASSGDRAQSFYEQCF.

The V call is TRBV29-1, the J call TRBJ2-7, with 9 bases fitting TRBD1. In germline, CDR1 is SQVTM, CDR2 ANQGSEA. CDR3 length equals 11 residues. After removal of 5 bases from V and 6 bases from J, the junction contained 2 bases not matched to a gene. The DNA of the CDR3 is TGCAGCGTTTGGACAGGGGTCGAGCAGTACTTC. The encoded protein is CSVWTGVEQYF.

The CDR3 nucleotides read TGCAGCGTTACAGCAAACTCCTACGAGCAGTACTTC. Its protein product is CSVTANSYEQYF. This chain uses TRBV29-1 with TRBJ2-7; D not certain. This CDR3 has 12 amino acids. The germline V and J ends were trimmed by 5 bases and 0 bases, with 8 bases remaining between them. CDR1 is SQVTM and CDR2 is ANQGSEA in the germline V gene.

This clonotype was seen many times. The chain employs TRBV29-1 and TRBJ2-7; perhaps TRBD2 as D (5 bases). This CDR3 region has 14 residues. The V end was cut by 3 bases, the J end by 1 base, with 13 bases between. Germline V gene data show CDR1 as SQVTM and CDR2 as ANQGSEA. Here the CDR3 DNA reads TGCAGCGTTGACGGTGGGAGCAAATCCTACGAGCAGTACTTC. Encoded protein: CSVDGGSKSYEQYF.

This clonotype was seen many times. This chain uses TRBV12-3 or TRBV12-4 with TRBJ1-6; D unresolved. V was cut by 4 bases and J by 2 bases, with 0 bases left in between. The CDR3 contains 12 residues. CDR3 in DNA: TGTGCCAGCAGTTCCTATAATTCACCCCTCCACTTT. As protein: CASSSYNSPLHF.

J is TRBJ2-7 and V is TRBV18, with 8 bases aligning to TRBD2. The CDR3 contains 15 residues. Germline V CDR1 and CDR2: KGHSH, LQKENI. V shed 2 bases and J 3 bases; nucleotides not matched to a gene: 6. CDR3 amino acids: CASSPAGLDYYEQYF. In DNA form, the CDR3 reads TGTGCCAGCTCACCAGCGGGACTAGACTACTACGAGCAGTACTTC.